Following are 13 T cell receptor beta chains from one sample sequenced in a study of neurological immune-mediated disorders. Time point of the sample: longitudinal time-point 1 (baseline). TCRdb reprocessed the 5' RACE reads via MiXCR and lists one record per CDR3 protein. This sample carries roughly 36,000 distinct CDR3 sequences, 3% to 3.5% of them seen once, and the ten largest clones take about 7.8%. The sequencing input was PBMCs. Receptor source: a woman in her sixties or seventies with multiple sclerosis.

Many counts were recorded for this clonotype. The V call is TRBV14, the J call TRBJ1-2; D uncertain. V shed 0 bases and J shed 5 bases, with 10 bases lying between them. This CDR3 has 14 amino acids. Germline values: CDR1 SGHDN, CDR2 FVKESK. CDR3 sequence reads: CASSQELVGYGYTF. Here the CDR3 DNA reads TGTGCCAGCAGCCAAGAATTAGTGGGTTATGGCTACACCTTC.

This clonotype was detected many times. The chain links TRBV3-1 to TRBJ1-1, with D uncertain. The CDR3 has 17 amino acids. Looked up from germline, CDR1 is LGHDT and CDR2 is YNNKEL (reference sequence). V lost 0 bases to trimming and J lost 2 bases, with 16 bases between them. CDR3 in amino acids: CASSQEERARGNTEAFF. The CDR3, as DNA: TGTGCCAGCAGCCAAGAGGAACGGGCCCGAGGTAACACTGAAGCTTTCTTT.

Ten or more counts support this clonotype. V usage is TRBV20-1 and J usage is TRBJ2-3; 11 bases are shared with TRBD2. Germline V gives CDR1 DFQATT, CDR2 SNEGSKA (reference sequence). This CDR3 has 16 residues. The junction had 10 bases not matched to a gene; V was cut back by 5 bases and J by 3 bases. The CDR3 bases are TGCAGTGCTGTACTTATAGCGGGGGGGTGGACAGATACGCAGTATTTT. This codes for CSAVLIAGGWTDTQYF.

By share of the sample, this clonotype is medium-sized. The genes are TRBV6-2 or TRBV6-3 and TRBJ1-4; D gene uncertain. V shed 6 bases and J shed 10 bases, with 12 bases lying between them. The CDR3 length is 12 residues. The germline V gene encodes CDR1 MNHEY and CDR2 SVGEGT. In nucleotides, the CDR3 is TGTGCCAGCAGCTCCCAATCGGGAAAACTGTTTTTT. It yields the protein CASSSQSGKLFF.

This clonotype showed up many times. The CDR3 nucleotides are TGTGCCAGCAGCTTTGAGGGGAGACACGGGGACTATGGCTACACCTTC. This gives the protein CASSFEGRHGDYGYTF. The V gene is TRBV11-3, the J gene TRBJ1-2; D might be TRBD1 (5 bases). V was pared by 3 bases and J by 3 bases, with 17 bases between. The CDR3 extends over 16 amino acids. Germline assignment: CDR1 SGHNT and CDR2 YENEEA.

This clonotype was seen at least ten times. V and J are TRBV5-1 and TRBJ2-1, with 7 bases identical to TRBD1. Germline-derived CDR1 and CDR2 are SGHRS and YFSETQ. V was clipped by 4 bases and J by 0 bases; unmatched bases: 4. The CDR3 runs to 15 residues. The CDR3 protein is CASSRTGSSYNEQFF. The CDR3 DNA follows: TGCGCCAGCAGCCGGACAGGCAGCTCCTACAATGAGCAGTTCTTC.

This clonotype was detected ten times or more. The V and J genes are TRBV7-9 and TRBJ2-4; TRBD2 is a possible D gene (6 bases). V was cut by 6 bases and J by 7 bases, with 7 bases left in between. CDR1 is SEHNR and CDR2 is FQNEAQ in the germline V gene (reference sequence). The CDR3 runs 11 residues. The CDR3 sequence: CASREGNIQYF. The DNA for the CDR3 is TGTGCCAGCAGGGAGGGGAACATTCAGTACTTC.

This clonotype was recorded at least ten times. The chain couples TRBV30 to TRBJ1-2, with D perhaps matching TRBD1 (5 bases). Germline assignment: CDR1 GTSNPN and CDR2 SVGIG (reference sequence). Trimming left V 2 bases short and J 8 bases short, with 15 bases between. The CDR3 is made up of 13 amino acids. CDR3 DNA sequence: TGTGCCTGGAGTCCATTCCGACAGAACGGCTACACCTTC. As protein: CAWSPFRQNGYTF.

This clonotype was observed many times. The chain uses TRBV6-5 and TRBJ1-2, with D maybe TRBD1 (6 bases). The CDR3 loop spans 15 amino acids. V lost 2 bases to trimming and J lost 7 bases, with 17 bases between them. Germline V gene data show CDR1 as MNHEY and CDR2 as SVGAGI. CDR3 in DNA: TGTGCCAGCAGTTACATCGTTGGGGGGGCCAGTGGCTACACCTTC. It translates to CASSYIVGGASGYTF.

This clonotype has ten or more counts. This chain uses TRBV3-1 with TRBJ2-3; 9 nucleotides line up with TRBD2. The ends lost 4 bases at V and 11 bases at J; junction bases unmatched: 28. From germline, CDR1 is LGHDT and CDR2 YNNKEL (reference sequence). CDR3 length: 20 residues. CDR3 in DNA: TGTGCCAGCAGCCCCTCTCGGGCAGCGGGGGGACATGACACAACCTTAGGGCAGTATTTT. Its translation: CASSPSRAAGGHDTTLGQYF.

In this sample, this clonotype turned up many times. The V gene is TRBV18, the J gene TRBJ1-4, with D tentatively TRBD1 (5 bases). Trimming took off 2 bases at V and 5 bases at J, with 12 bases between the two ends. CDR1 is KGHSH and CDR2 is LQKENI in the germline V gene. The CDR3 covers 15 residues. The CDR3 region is CASSPGQGANEKLFF. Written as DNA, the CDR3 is TGTGCCAGCTCACCAGGGCAGGGCGCGAATGAAAAACTGTTTTTT.

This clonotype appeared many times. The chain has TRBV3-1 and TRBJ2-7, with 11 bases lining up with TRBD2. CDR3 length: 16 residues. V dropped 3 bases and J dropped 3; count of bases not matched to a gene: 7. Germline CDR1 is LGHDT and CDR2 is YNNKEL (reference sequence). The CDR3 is CASSQVLAGVVYEQYF. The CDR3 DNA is TGTGCCAGCAGCCAGGTACTAGCGGGGGTCGTCTACGAGCAGTACTTC.

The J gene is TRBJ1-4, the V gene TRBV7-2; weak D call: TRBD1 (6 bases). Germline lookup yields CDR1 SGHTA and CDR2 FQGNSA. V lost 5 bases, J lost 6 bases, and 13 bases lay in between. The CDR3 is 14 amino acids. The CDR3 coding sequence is TGTGCCAGCAGCATCAGGGGACGGTATGAAAAACTGTTTTTT. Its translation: CASSIRGRYEKLFF.